This T cell receptor beta chain was sequenced for a study of siplizumab effects on memory and regulatory T cells. Study-level results: Naive T cells apparently outstripped memory cells in diversity and seemed major alloresponse contributors. Only a minority of proliferating CD4+ or CD8+ clones had an assignable naive or memory phenotype, with roughly 75-95% lacking one.

Looked up from germline, CDR1 is MGHRA and CDR2 is YSYEKL. The CDR3 runs 13 residues. Trimming removed 1 base at V and 4 bases at J, with 7 bases between. As for this clone: Antigen unknown.

Clones were read by immunoSEQ multiplex PCR, and TCRdb kept only the in-frame ones, dropping some. This table has roughly 75,000 clones, around 93% appearing once. V is TRBV4-1 and J is TRBJ1-1; no firm D call. The specimen was CD8+ T cells sorted from blood. The clonotype comes from a human donor in good health. The CDR3 loop is CASSQVRGTEAFF. CDR3 bases: TGCGCCAGCAGCCAAGTGAGAGGCACTGAAGCTTTCTTT.